The rows below give T cell receptor beta chains drawn from one sample of a study of T-cell reconstitution after alpha-beta-depleted transplantation in children. In TCRdb, the PCR reads were re-called with MiXCR into one record per CDR3 protein. In the table there are about 72,000 distinct CDR3 sequences, about 7.3% of which are singletons. Sequenced material: PBMCs from the stem cell graft donor, taken from the stem cell graft. The receptors were sampled from a human donor who donated a stem cell graft to a child with acute lymphoblastic leukemia. Both conserved end residues are part of each CDR3. D genes are given only for firm matches. The size of a clone is reported for some rows only, either as once, few or many, or as a class for expanded clones.

16,TRBV9,TRBD2,TRBJ2-7,many,TGTGCCAGCAGCGTAGCGACTAGCGGGGGGGCTCACGAGCAGTACTTC,CASSVATSGGAHEQYF
16,TRBV12-3/TRBV12-4,TRBD1,TRBJ1-6,many,TGTGCCAGCAGTTTAGGACAGGGGGCAAGACATTCACCCCTCCACTTT,CASSLGQGARHSPLHF
16,TRBV5-6,TRBD1,TRBJ2-5,many,TGTGCCAGCAGCTTCCCGGGACAGGGCGGACCAGAGACCCAGTACTTC,CASSFPGQGGPETQYF
12,TRBV29-1,-,TRBJ2-1,many,TGCAGCGTTAAGATTGGGTCCAATGAGCAGTTCTTC,CSVKIGSNEQFF
13,TRBV13,-,TRBJ2-2,-,TGTGCCAGCAGCTCTCGGGACACCGGGGAGCTGTTTTTT,CASSSRDTGELFF
14,TRBV6-2/TRBV6-3,TRBD1,TRBJ1-2,few,TGTGCCAGCAGATGGACAGGGTCGGGCTATGGCTACACCTTC,CASRWTGSGYGYTF
17,TRBV9,-,TRBJ2-2,many,TGTGCCAGCAGCCCTTATTGGGACTCTGCGAACACCGGGGAGCTGTTTTTT,CASSPYWDSANTGELFF
13,TRBV20-1,-,TRBJ1-1,many,TGCAGTGCTCCGGGACGGGAGAACACTGAAGCTTTCTTT,CSAPGRENTEAFF
17,TRBV5-1,TRBD2,TRBJ2-2,few,TGCGCCAGCCACTACCGAGCGGGAACTCCGTGGACCGGGGAGCTGTTTTTT,CASHYRAGTPWTGELFF
15,TRBV11-2,-,TRBJ1-4,many,TGTGCCAGCAGCCAAGGGATCGGCGGGAGTGAAAAACTGTTTTTT,CASSQGIGGSEKLFF
17,TRBV4-1,-,TRBJ1-3,many,TGCGCCAGCAGCCACCCCCCAGCAACGGGGGCTGGAAACACCATATATTTT,CASSHPPATGAGNTIYF
16,TRBV7-6,-,TRBJ2-6,-,TGTGCCAGCAGCTTAGATTCGACATCTGGGGCCAACGTCCTGACTTTC,CASSLDSTSGANVLTF
14,TRBV6-2/TRBV6-3,-,TRBJ1-1,-,TGTGCCAGCAGTTACGGAGGGGGAGCCACTGAAGCTTTCTTT,CASSYGGGATEAFF
15,TRBV18,TRBD1,TRBJ2-5,-,TGTGCCAGCTCACTCCGGGACAGGTACCAAGAGACCCAGTACTTC,CASSLRDRYQETQYF
13,TRBV28,TRBD2,TRBJ2-5,few,TGTGCCAGCCGCCCGGGACTAGTCGAGACCCAGTACTTC,CASRPGLVETQYF
15,TRBV20-1,TRBD2,TRBJ2-7,many,TGCAGTGCTACCTCCCTAGCGGGGCCATCCTACGAGCAGTACTTC,CSATSLAGPSYEQYF
15,TRBV9,-,TRBJ1-1,many,TGTGCCAGCAGCCCCGGGTTCCCAGGGGACACTGAAGCTTTCTTT,CASSPGFPGDTEAFF
12,TRBV6-6,-,TRBJ2-3,few,TGTGCCAGCATCGCTTCACACGATACGCAGTATTTT,CASIASHDTQYF
13,TRBV5-1,-,TRBJ2-5,many,TGCGCCAGCAGCGTCCGGGACCCGGAGACCCAGTACTTC,CASSVRDPETQYF
15,TRBV27,-,TRBJ1-2,many,TGTGCCAGCAGTACCGGGCCACTACGCGGCTATGGCTACACCTTC,CASSTGPLRGYGYTF
14,TRBV7-9,TRBD2,TRBJ2-1,many,TGTGCCAGCAGCTTAAGGGTAGCGGGCAATGAGCAGTTCTTC,CASSLRVAGNEQFF
14,TRBV20-1,TRBD2,TRBJ2-3,many,TGCAGTGCTGTTAACCCGACTAGCCCAGATACGCAGTATTTT,CSAVNPTSPDTQYF
15,TRBV13,TRBD2,TRBJ2-5,once,TGTGCCAGCAGTACTAGCGGGGGGGCCGGTCAGACCCAGTACTTC,CASSTSGGAGQTQYF
14,TRBV6-5,TRBD1,TRBJ2-7,many,TGTGCCACAATTACAGGGGGAAAGTCCTACGAGCAGTACTTC,CATITGGKSYEQYF
15,TRBV19,TRBD1,TRBJ2-7,many,TGTGCCAGTAGTATTAGGGCCACAGGACAGGGTGAGCAGTACTTC,CASSIRATGQGEQYF
14,TRBV5-1,TRBD1,TRBJ1-4,-,TGCGCCAGCAGCTCGGGACAGACTAATGAAAAACTGTTTTTT,CASSSGQTNEKLFF
14,TRBV12-3/TRBV12-4,-,TRBJ1-5,many,TGTGCCAGCACCATGGGAGTGGGCAATCAGCCCCAGCATTTT,CASTMGVGNQPQHF
14,TRBV7-2,-,TRBJ2-3,many,TGTGCCAGCAGCTTAGCGGGGGGATGGGATACGCAGTATTTT,CASSLAGGWDTQYF